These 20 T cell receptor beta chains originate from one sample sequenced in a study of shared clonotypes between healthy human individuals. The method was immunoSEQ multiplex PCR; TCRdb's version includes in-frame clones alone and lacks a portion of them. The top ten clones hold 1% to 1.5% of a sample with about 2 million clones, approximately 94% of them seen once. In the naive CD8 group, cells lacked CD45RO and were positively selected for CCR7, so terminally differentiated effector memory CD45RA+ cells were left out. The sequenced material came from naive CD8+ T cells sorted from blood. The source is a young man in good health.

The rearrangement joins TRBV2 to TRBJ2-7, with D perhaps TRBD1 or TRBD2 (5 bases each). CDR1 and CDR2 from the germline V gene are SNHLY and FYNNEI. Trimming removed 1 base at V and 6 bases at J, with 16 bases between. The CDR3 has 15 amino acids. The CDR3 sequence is CASSEVEALRGEQYF. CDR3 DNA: TGTGCCAGCAGTGAAGTGGAGGCCCTGAGGGGCGAGCAGTACTTC.

The CDR3 spells CATGTGTGLLNTEAFF. The CDR3 DNA follows: TGTGCCACTGGGACCGGGACAGGGTTACTGAACACTGAAGCTTTCTTT. This chain uses TRBV15 with TRBJ1-1, with 9 positions matching TRBD1. The trim removed 9 bases at V and 0 bases at J, leaving 11 bases unmatched. The CDR3 is 16 residues long. Germline V gene data show CDR1 as LNHNV and CDR2 as YYDKDF (reference sequence).

The CDR3: CASSLSGADSDGYTF. For the CDR3, the DNA is TGTGCCAGCAGTTTATCGGGGGCGGACTCGGACGGCTACACCTTC. The chain uses TRBV27 and TRBJ1-2; tentatively, D is TRBD1 (6 bases). Germline CDR1 reads MNHEY; CDR2 reads SMNVEV (reference sequence). The CDR3 extends over 15 amino acids. V shed 0 bases and J shed 8 bases, with 16 bases lying between them.

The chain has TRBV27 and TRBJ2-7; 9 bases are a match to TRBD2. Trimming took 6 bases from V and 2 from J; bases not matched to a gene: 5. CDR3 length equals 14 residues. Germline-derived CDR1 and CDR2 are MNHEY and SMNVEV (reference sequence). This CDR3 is CASRQLAGTYEQYF. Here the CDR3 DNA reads TGTGCCAGCAGGCAACTAGCGGGTACCTACGAGCAGTACTTC.

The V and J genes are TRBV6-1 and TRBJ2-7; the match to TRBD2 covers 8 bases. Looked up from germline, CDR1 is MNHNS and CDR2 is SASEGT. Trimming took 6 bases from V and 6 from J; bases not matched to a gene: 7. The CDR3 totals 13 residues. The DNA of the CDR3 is TGTGCCAGCAGGGCGGGAGGCTTCCCCGAGCAGTACTTC. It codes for CASRAGGFPEQYF.

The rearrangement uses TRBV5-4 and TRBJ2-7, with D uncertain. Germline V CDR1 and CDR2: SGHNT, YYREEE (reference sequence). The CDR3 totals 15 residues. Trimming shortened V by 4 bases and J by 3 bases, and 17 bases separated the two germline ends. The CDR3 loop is CASSPPPAEGYEQYF. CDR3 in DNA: TGTGCCAGCAGCCCCCCCCCGGCCGAAGGCTACGAGCAGTACTTC.

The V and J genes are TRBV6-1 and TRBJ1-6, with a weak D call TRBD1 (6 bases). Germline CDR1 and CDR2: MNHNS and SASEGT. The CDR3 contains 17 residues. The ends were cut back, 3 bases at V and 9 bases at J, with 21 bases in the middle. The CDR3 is CASSDPVWTVVPSPLHF. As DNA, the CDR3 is TGTGCCAGCAGTGACCCAGTATGGACAGTCGTCCCTTCACCCCTCCACTTT.

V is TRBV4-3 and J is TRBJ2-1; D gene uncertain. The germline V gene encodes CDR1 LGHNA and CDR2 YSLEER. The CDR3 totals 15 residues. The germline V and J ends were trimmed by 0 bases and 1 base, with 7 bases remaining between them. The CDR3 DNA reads TGCGCCAGCAGCCAAGAGGTGGGATCCTACAATGAGCAGTTCTTC. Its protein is CASSQEVGSYNEQFF.

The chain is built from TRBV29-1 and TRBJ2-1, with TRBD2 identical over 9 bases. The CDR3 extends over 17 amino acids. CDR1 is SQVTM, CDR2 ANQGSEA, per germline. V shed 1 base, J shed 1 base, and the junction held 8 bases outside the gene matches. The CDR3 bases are TGCAGCGTTGAAGGCACAGCGGGGGGTTGGTCCTACAATGAGCAGTTCTTC. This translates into CSVEGTAGGWSYNEQFF.

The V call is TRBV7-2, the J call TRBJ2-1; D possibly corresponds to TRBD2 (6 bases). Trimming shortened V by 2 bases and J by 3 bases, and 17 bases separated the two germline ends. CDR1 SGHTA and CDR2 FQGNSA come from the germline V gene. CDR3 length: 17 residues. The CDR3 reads CASSLKDPWRGYNEQFF. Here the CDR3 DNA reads TGTGCCAGCAGCTTAAAGGATCCCTGGCGGGGCTACAATGAGCAGTTCTTC.

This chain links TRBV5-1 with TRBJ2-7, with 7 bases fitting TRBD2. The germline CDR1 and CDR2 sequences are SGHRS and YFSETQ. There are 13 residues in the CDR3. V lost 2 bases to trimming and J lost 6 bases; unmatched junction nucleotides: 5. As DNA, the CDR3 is TGCGCCAGCAGCTTAGGGCTAGCGGTCGAGCAGTACTTC. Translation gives CASSLGLAVEQYF.

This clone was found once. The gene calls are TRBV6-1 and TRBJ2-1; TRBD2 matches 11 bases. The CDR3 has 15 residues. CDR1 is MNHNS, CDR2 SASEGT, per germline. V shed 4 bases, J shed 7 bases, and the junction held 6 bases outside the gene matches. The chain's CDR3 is CASSVLRTSGNEQFF. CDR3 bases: TGTGCCAGCAGTGTCCTCAGGACTAGCGGGAATGAGCAGTTCTTC.

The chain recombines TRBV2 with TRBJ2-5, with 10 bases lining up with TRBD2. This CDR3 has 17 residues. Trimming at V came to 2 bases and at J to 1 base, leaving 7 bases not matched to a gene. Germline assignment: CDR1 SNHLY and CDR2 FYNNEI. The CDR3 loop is CASSELASGGIQETQYF. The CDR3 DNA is TGTGCCAGCAGTGAATTGGCTAGCGGGGGTATCCAAGAGACCCAGTACTTC. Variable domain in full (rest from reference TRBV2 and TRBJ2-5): EPEVTQTPSHQVTQMGQEVILRCVPISNHLYFYWYRQILGQKVEFLVSFYNNEISEKSEIFDDQFSVERPDGSNFTLKIRSTKLEDSAMYFCASSELASGGIQETQYFGPGTRLLVL.

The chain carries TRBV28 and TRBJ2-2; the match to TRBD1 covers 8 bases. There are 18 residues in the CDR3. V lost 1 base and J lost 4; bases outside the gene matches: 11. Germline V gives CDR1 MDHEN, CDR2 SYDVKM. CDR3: CASSLSQKDRVLTGELFF. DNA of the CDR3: TGTGCCAGCAGTTTATCCCAGAAGGACAGGGTGCTCACCGGGGAGCTGTTTTTT.

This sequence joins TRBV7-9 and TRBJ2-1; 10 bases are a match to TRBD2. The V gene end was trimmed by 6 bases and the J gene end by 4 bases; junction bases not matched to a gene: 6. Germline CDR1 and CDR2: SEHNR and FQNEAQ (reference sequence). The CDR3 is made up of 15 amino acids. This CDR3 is CASRAASGGYNEQFF. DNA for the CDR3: TGTGCCAGCAGGGCCGCTAGCGGGGGATACAATGAGCAGTTCTTC.

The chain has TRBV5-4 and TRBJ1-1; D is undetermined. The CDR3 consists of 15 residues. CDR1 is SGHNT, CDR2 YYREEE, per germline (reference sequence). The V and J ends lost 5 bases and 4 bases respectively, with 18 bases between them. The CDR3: CASRANIAASTEAFF. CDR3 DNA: TGTGCCAGCAGGGCTAACATAGCAGCGAGCACTGAAGCTTTCTTT.

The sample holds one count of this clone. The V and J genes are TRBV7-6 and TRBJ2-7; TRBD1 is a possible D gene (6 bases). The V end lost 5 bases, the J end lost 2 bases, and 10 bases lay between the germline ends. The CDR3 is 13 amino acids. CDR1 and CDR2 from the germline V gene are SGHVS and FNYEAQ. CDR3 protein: CASSTGTTYEQYF. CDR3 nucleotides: TGTGCCAGCAGCACAGGGACCACCTACGAGCAGTACTTC.

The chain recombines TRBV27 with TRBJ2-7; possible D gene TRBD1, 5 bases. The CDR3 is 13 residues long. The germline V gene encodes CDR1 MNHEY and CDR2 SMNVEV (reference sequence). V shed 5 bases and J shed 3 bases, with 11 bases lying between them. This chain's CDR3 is CASSHTQGYEQYF. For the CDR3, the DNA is TGTGCCAGCAGTCACACGCAGGGCTACGAGCAGTACTTC.

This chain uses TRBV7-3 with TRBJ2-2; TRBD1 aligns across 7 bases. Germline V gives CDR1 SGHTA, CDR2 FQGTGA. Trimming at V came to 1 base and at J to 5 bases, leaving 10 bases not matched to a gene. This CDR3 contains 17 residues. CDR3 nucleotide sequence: TGTGCCAGCAGCTTAAGAGGAGACAGGGTTAAAACCGGGGAGCTGTTTTTT. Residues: CASSLRGDRVKTGELFF.

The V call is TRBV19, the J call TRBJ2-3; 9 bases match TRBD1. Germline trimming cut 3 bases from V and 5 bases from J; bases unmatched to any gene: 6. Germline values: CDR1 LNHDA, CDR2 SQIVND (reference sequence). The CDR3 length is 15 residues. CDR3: CASSMRRQGEDTQYF. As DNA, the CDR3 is TGTGCCAGTAGTATGAGGAGACAGGGGGAAGATACGCAGTATTTT.